This T cell receptor (beta chain) was recovered during a study of T cell responses to AZD1222 COVID-19 vaccine. Using immunoSEQ multiplex PCR, the repertoire was profiled, and TCRdb retains in-frame clones only, with some absent. The sample lists 110,000 to 150,000 clones, 70% to 90% occurring once. The CDR3 covers 15 residues. V lost 1 base to trimming and J lost 2 bases, with 11 bases between them. CDR1 and CDR2 (germline): SGHDN, FVKESK. This clone was recorded a few times. Here the sequenced sample was peripheral blood, taken on day 0 of AZD1222 vaccination. The J gene is TRBJ1-1, the V gene TRBV14; D is ambiguous. The receptor was derived from an adult in good health. The CDR3 region has the DNA TGTGCCAGCAGCCAAGCGACCGCCTTAAACACTGAAGCTTTCTTT. Residues: CASSQATALNTEAFF.